This T cell receptor (beta chain) is from a study of control samples from healthy donors and cancer patients. The repertoire was sequenced with immunoSEQ multiplex PCR; TCRdb's copy has only in-frame clones and lacks some. The sample carries approximately 170,000 clones, 80% to 95% recorded once. The sequencing sample was made of blood. The TCR originated in a woman aged 25 to 45 in good health.

The chain's CDR3 is CASSPGGRNEQYF. CDR3 in DNA: TGTGCCAGCAGCCCGGGGGGGCGGAACGAGCAGTACTTC. The chain carries TRBV9 and TRBJ2-7, with 8 nucleotides matching TRBD2. This CDR3 spans 13 amino acids. V lost 4 bases to trimming and J lost 5 bases; unmatched junction nucleotides: 5. Germline V gene sequence: CDR1 SGDLS, CDR2 YYNGEE.